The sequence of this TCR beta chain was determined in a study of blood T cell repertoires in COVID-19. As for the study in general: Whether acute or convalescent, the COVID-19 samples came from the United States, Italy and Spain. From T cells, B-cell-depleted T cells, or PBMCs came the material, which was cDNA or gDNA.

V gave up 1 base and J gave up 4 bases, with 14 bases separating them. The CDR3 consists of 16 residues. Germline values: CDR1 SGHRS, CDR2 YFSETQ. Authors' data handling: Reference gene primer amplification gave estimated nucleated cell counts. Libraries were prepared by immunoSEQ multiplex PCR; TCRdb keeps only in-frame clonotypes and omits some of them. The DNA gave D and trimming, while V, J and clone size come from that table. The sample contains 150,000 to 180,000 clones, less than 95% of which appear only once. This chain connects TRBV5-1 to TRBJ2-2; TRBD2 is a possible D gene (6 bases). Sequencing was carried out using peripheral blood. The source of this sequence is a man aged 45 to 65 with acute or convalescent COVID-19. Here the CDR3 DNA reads TGCGCCAGCAGCTTGTTCGGGAGTCAGGGCACCGGGGAGCTGTTTTTT. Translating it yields CASSLFGSQGTGELFF.